The clone carrying this TCR beta chain was recorded at least ten times. Its target is unknown. The data were taken from a study of T cells after yellow fever vaccination. Study as a whole: It was SMART-Seq v4 Ultra Low Input that prepared the fractions with low cell numbers. Study-level points and caveats: Contamination of FACS-sorted repertoires by abundant clonotypes from the bulk population could occur. In post-booster samples, most primary-vaccination clones reappeared (approximately 96% CD4, 88% CD8).

This CDR3 contains 11 residues. The ends were cut back, 3 bases at V and 8 bases at J, with 6 bases in the middle. Looked up from germline, CDR1 is SGHRS and CDR2 is YFSETQ. They built TCR cDNA with 5'RACE template switching, a step that put in a universal primer site and UMIs. TCRdb reanalysed the 5' RACE reads using MiXCR and keeps one entry per CDR3 protein. The data show 70,000 to 80,000 distinct CDR3 sequences, around 7% seen once. The sequence derives from a man between 18 and 35 years old who received the YFV17D yellow fever vaccine. The sample here was CD8+ T cells sorted from PBMCs, taken 10 days after the first yellow fever vaccination. The chain recombines TRBV5-1 with TRBJ2-1; D not certain. The CDR3: CASSSHYEQFF. DNA of the CDR3: TGCGCCAGCAGCTCCCACTATGAGCAGTTCTTC.